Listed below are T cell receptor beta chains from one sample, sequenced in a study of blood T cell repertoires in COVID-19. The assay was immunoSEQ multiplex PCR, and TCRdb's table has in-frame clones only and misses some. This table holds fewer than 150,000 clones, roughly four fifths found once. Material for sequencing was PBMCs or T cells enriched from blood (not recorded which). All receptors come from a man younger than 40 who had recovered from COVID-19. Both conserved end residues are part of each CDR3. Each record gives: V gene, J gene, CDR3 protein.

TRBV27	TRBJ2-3	CASSSLGGSDTQYF
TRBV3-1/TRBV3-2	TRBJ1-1	CASSPGTGSSGTEAFF
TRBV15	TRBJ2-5	CATSRDVQGQEPQYF
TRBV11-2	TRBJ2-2	CASSLFSGGAGELFF
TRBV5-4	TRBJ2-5	CASSLVSSGKETQYF
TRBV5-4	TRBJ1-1	CASSLEGRQSEAFF
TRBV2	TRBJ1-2	CASSDEGQIGGYTF
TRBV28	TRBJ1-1	CASSPSRQLRNTEAFF
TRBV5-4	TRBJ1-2	CASSSTGPYGYTF
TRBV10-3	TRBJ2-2	CAISDGQGAGELFF
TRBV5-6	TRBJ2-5	CASSVASGGEETQYF
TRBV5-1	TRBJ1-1	CASTREENTEAFF
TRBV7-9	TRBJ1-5	CASSHPEGNQPQHF
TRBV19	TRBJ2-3	CASSRGTGSDTQYF
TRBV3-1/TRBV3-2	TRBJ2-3	CASSPRELAGGTDTQYF
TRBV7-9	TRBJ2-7	CASSSGTGLLYEQYF
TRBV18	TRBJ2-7	CASSQQGNHEQYF
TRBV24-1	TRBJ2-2	CATSDSGTGTTGELFF
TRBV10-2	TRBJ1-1	CASRKQGTTEAFF
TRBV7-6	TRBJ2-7	CASSLAEGEQYF
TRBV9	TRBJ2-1	CASSAGDGVSYNEQFF
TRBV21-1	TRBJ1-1	CASSKQQTEAFF
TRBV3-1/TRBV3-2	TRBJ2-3	CASSLRAGGGADTQYF
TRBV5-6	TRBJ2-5	CASSALTSGVPRGEETQYF
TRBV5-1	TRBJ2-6	CAVRASGGYSGANVLTF
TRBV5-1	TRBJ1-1	CASSFSGQGFTEAFF
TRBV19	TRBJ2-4	CASSTQGSRNIQYF
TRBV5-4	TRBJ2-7	CASSPRDRGQGEQYF
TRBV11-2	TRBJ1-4	CASSPRQGANEKLFF
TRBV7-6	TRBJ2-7	CASSLAPSSAYEQYF
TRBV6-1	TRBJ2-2	CASSASGTGIAGELFF
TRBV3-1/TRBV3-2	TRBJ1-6	CASSLGPGNSPLHF
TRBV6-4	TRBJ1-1	CASSPKAGNGEAFF
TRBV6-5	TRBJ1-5	CASSYGQGNNQPQHF
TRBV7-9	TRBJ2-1	CASSPDRVSNEQFF
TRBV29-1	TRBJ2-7	CSVEGTVGEQYF
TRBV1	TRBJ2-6	CTSSQGYGTPYSGANVLTF
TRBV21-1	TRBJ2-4	CASSRSDRVRGKNIQYF
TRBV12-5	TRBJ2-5	CASGLDSRQETQYF
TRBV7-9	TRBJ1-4	CASSLGTADGTNEKLFF
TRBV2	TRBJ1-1	CASSGRGRTEAFF
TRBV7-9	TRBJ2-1	CAGRQGLVDEQFF
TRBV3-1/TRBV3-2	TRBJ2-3	CASSQDKPYSVATDTQYF
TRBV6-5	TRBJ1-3	CASSYQTGSGNTIYF
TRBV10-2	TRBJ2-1	CATNPTTSGRLLGEEQFF
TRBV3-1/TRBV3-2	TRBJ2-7	CASSQRLAGIYEQYF
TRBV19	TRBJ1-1	CASSISSGMNTEAFF
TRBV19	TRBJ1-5	CASSLGTGIQPQHF
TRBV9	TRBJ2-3	CASSVGVGRTDTQYF
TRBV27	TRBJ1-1	CASSKGGVTEAFF
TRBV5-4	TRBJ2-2	CASSQLLTEYTGELFF
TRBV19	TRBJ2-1	CASSIARGAYNEQFF
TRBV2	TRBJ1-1	CASRGQVNTEAFF
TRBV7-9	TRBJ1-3	CASSTNGGNTIYF